The next 5 T cell receptor beta chains were all read from a single sample in a study of blood T cell repertoires in COVID-19. Repertoires were generated with immunoSEQ multiplex PCR, while TCRdb's copy carries only in-frame clones and drops some. The sample includes more than 200,000 clones, roughly 80% seen only once; the top ten take 7.5% to 10%. Sequencing was performed on peripheral blood. These receptors all stem from a man older than 75 with acute or convalescent COVID-19.

The genes are TRBV6-1 and TRBJ2-1; 7 bases line up with TRBD2. With 0 bases clipped from V and 0 bases from J, the junction kept 8 bases outside the gene matches. The CDR3 extends over 18 amino acids. Germline V gene sequence: CDR1 MNHNS, CDR2 SASEGT. The CDR3 spells CASSEARKRDRSYNEQFF. CDR3 in DNA: TGTGCCAGCAGTGAAGCGCGGAAGCGGGACCGCTCCTACAATGAGCAGTTCTTC.

The V call is TRBV24-1, the J call TRBJ2-6; weak D call: TRBD1 (5 bases). V lost 2 bases and J lost 0, with 10 bases in between. In germline, CDR1 is KGHDR, CDR2 SFDVKD. This CDR3 contains 17 residues. The CDR3 coding sequence is TGTGCCACCAGTGATTCCTTAGGGGTCTCTGGGGCCAACGTCCTGACTTTC. Its translation: CATSDSLGVSGANVLTF.

The chain is built from TRBV24-1 and TRBJ1-2, with D tentatively TRBD1 (5 bases). The CDR3 is 13 amino acids. Trimming stripped 5 bases from V and 5 bases from J, with 11 bases between. CDR1 is KGHDR, CDR2 SFDVKD, per germline. CDR3 sequence (DNA): TGTGCCACCAGTGTACCCGGGGGGTATGGCTACACCTTC. Amino acids: CATSVPGGYGYTF.

The chain uses TRBV6-5 and TRBJ2-1, with TRBD1 matching over 7 bases. The CDR3 spans 13 residues. Germline CDR1 MNHEY, CDR2 SVGAGI. V shed 9 bases, J shed 1 base, and the junction held 3 bases outside the gene matches. The CDR3 protein is CASRDRSYNEQFF. As DNA, the CDR3 is TGTGCCAGTCGGGACAGATCCTACAATGAGCAGTTCTTC.

The chain is built from TRBV5-1 and TRBJ1-6; TRBD1 might be the D (6 bases). The CDR3 is 15 amino acids. V lost 4 bases, J lost 5 bases, and 13 bases lay in between. The germline V gene encodes CDR1 SGHRS and CDR2 YFSETQ. CDR3 sequence (DNA): TGCGCCAGCAGCGTCGGACAGTCTAATAATTCACCCCTCCACTTT. Protein sequence: CASSVGQSNNSPLHF.